This T cell receptor beta chain was identified in a study of blood T cell repertoires in COVID-19. This clone was observed a single time. Germline CDR1 reads LGHDT; CDR2 reads YNNKEL (reference sequence). With 0 bases clipped from V and 3 bases from J, the junction kept 8 bases outside the gene matches. This CDR3 has 17 amino acids. Here immunoSEQ multiplex PCR was the method, and the copy in TCRdb shows in-frame clones only, minus some. The sample holds 190,000 or so clones, 70% to 90% seen once. Sequenced input: PBMCs or T cells enriched from blood (not recorded which). The TCR originated in a woman aged 25 to 39 who had been exposed to COVID-19. The chain carries TRBV3-1 (or the pseudogene TRBV3-2) and TRBJ2-3, with 8 bases that match TRBD1. CDR3 sequence (DNA): TGTGCCAGCAGCCAAGATCCGGACAGGGCGGGGACAGATACGCAGTATTTT. This encodes CASSQDPDRAGTDTQYF.